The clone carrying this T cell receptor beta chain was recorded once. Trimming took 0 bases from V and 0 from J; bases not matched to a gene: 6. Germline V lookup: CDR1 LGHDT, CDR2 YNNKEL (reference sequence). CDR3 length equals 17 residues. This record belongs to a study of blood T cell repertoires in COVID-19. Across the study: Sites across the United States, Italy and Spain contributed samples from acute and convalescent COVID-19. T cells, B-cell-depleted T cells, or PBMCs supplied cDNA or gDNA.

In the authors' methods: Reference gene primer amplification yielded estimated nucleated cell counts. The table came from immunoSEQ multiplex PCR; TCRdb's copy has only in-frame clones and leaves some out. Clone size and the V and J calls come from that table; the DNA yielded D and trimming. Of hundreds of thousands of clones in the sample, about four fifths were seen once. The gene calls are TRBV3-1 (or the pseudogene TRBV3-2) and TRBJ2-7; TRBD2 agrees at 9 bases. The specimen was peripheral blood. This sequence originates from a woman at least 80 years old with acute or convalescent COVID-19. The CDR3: CASSQEITSGPSYEQYF. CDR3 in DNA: TGTGCCAGCAGCCAAGAGATCACTAGCGGGCCCTCCTACGAGCAGTACTTC.